Included here is one TCR beta chain sequence, with context. The target of this receptor is not known. No per-base quality is available; no much larger clone lies one base away. This sample was included in a study of identical twins (TCRdb year 2016). About the full investigation: To test whether fetal clonotypes persist, the study used deep sequencing on TCR alpha and beta repertoires from monozygotic twins, unrelated adults of various ages, and cord blood. Replicate twin experiments were performed at different times using different library preparation protocols to rule out contamination. General conclusions and limits of the study: Out-of-frame TCR alpha sequences shared between twins showed an excess of low generation-probability sequences compared with coincidental sharing between unrelated individuals. A weaker excess of twin sharing was found in beta out-of-frame sequences because the signal-to-noise ratio was lowered by fewer shared sequences. Zero-insertion analyses could be partly confounded by invariant T cells such as MAIT and iNKT, though diverse VJ usage argued against such confounding for most clonotypes. In monozygotic twins, out-of-frame TCR alpha sharing was systematically underestimated by recombination models, although the models agreed with sharing between unrelated individuals. Because the same donors could not be followed over many years, the conclusions relied on cross-sectional statistical analysis. Fewer insertions were carried by abundant cord blood beta clonotypes, a similar but weaker trend appeared in young adult naive repertoires, and no such trend appeared in memory repertoires.

Only healthy Caucasian donors were included. The protocol used for the library was 5' RACE. Sequenced on an Illumina HiSeq 2000. Template switching introduced a universal primer binding site; the final cDNA contained a unique molecular identifier, enabling accurate counting of TCR cDNA molecules. Specific primers in the conserved constant-segment region were used to synthesize first-strand cDNA for TCR alpha and beta chains. Each cDNA library was double barcoded, with a SMART-Mk sample barcode plus Illumina barcodes, to control for contamination. TruSeq adapter sequences along with Illumina sample barcodes were introduced in two successive PCR steps. The TCR alpha and beta cDNA libraries were sequenced on the Illumina HiSeq platform using custom primers. For the original study's pipeline: MiGEC processed the raw reads to extract unique molecular identifiers, while MiXCR was used to determine the CDR3 positions. Recombination models were inferred per individual with the repgenHMM and IGoR tools using an EM algorithm. Shared clonotype analysis was performed with the tcR package in R, normalizing sharing by the product of cloneset sizes. Out-of-frame nonproductive sequences were analyzed to study raw recombination free of thymic and clonal selection effects. TCRdb ran its own pipeline on the public reads, namely fastp trimming at Q25 and MiXCR clone calling, and kept in-frame beta chains. CDR3 protein sequences are deduplicated, and each keeps its most common genes and DNA. The authors' filters were not applied to this entry. The sample data list some 1,700,000 distinct CDR3 sequences, and 32% of these were observed just once. Of the sample, approximately 0.25% falls within the top ten clones.

This TCR was sampled from a newborn girl in good health. The sequenced sample consisted of cord blood.

The CDR3 in this case is CASSYGQFFSYNEQYF. The bases are TGTGCCAGCAGTTACGGACAATTCTTCTCCTACAATGAGCAGTACTTC. The V gene is TRBV6-6 and the J gene is TRBJ2-1, with a weak D call of TRBD1 (5 bases match). Matching the DNA end better, TRBJ2-7 makes the J call doubtful. Reading the germline V gene (reference sequence) gives CDR1 MNHNY and CDR2 SVGAGI. There are 16 amino acids in the CDR3, from cysteine to phenylalanine inclusive. Of the read, only the CDR3 DNA is kept; its 48 bases are in frame from base 1.